These 9 T cell receptor beta chains were all obtained from the same sample, sequenced in a study of cytotoxic CD8 clonotypes in ibrutinib-treated CLL (dated by TCRdb to the early 2020s). What the time point label conveys for this sample: 12 months on ibrutinib. Library generation was performed with the immunoSEQ multiplex PCR assay. As stored in TCRdb, this immuneACCESS dataset retains in-frame rearrangements with V and J assigned. A fraction of the clones does not appear; measured against another copy, unresolved V genes explain less than half of the discrepancy, and the remainder lacks a known reason. In all, the sample holds over 200,000 clones, and around 70% of those were seen once. 5.5% to 6% of the sample is in the top ten clones. The material sequenced was PBMCs, taken after 12 months of ibrutinib treatment. The receptors were gathered from a human donor with chronic lymphocytic leukemia.

The chain combines TRBV9 with TRBJ1-1; D might be TRBD1 (5 bases). Germline V CDR1 and CDR2: SGDLS, YYNGEE. This CDR3 spans 16 amino acids. V lost 5 bases and J 0 bases, leaving 17 bases between the germline ends. CDR3 region: CASSQGAGGVNTEAFF. CDR3 DNA: TGTGCCAGCAGTCAAGGAGCTGGGGGAGTGAACACTGAAGCTTTCTTT.

The V and J genes are TRBV27 and TRBJ2-1, with 8 bases that match TRBD2. J was trimmed by 3 bases and V by 3 bases; bases with no gene match: 4. Germline V gene data show CDR1 as MNHEY and CDR2 as SMNVEV (reference sequence). CDR3 length: 15 residues. CDR3 sequence reads: CASSFRGGNYNEQFF. The CDR3 DNA reads TGTGCCAGCAGTTTTCGGGGGGGGAACTACAATGAGCAGTTCTTC.

Of note for this clone: Other nucleotide sequences in the sample specify the same CDR3. The chain is built from TRBV18 and TRBJ2-2; D unresolved. The CDR3 runs 13 residues. Per the germline V gene, CDR1 is KGHSH and CDR2 is LQKENI. The V end lost 6 bases, the J end lost 2 bases, and 7 bases lay between the germline ends. CDR3 DNA sequence: TGTGCCAGCTCCCCCCAAAACACCGGGGAGCTGTTTTTT. Translating gives CASSPQNTGELFF.

This clone was detected a few times. This chain uses TRBV4-3 with TRBJ2-3, with D perhaps matching TRBD2 (6 bases). This CDR3 spans 16 amino acids. Germline V gene lookup returns CDR1 LGHNA and CDR2 YSLEER. The germline V and J ends were trimmed by 4 bases and 0 bases, with 14 bases remaining between them. CDR3 protein: CASSLSPGTSTDTQYF. DNA of the CDR3: TGCGCCAGCAGCCTAAGCCCCGGGACTAGCACAGATACGCAGTATTTT.

The rearrangement links TRBV28 to TRBJ2-3, with D unresolved. CDR3 size: 16 residues. Trimming took 2 bases from V and 4 from J, leaving 16 bases between them. Germline CDR1 and CDR2: MDHEN and SYDVKM. CDR3: CASSLPPAARSDTQYF. Written as DNA, the CDR3 is TGTGCCAGCAGTTTACCGCCGGCGGCAAGGTCAGATACGCAGTATTTT. The full variable domain, its missing parts supplied by reference TRBV28 and TRBJ2-3, is DVKVTQSSRYLVKRTGEKVFLECVQDMDHENMFWYRQDPGLGLRLIYFSYDVKMKEKGDIPEGYSVSREKKERFSLILESASTNQTSMYLCASSLPPAARSDTQYFGPGTRLTVL.

CDR3 nucleotides: TGTGCCAGCAGGGGTCGCGAGGGGGCCAACGTCCTGACTTTC. It translates to CASRGREGANVLTF. The chain joins TRBV27 to TRBJ2-6; D uncertain. V lost 6 bases, J lost 4 bases, and 10 bases lay in between. CDR1 MNHEY and CDR2 SMNVEV come from the germline V gene (reference sequence). The CDR3 extends over 14 amino acids.

The chain recombines TRBV5-6 with TRBJ1-2; no firm D call. This CDR3 contains 14 residues. Looked up from germline, CDR1 is SGHDT and CDR2 is YYEEEE. V was shortened by 0 bases and J by 3 bases, with 9 bases between the two germline ends. CDR3 in DNA: TGTGCCAGCAGCTTGGGCTCCGAAGACTATGGCTACACCTTC. It codes for CASSLGSEDYGYTF. The entire variable domain, with the rest obtained from reference TRBV5-6 and TRBJ1-2, is as follows: DAGVTQSPTHLIKTRGQQVTLRCSPKSGHDTVSWYQQALGQGPQFIFQYYEEEERQRGNFPDRFSGHQFPNYSSELNVNALLLGDSALYLCASSLGSEDYGYTFGSGTRLTVV.

The chain couples TRBV14 to TRBJ1-1; no reliable D call. The CDR3 loop spans 13 amino acids. Germline V lookup: CDR1 SGHDN, CDR2 FVKESK. Trimming removed 6 bases at V and 1 base at J, with 9 bases between. The CDR3 DNA sequence: TGTGCCAGCAGAAGGAGTCAGAACACTGAAGCTTTCTTT. It yields the protein CASRRSQNTEAFF.

This clone has more than one count but fewer than ten. Other DNA sequences within the sample encode an identical CDR3. This sequence joins TRBV18 and TRBJ1-2, with 9 nucleotides matching TRBD1. CDR3 length equals 14 residues. V was clipped by 6 bases and J by 4 bases; unmatched bases: 6. Germline values: CDR1 KGHSH, CDR2 LQKENI. The chain's CDR3 is CASSTTGGPYGYTF. DNA of the CDR3: TGTGCCAGCTCCACGACAGGGGGGCCCTATGGCTACACCTTC.